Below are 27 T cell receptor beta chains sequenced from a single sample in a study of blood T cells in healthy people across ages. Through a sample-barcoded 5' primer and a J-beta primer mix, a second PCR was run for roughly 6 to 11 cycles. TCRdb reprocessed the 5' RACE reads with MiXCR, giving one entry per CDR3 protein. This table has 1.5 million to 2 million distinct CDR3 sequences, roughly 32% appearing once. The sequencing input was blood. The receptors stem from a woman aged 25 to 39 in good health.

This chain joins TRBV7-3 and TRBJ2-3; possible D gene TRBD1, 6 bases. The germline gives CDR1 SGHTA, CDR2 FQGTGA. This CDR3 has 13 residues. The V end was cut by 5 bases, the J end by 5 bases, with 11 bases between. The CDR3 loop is CASSVLGGDTQYF. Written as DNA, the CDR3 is TGTGCCAGCAGCGTATTAGGGGGAGATACGCAGTATTTT.

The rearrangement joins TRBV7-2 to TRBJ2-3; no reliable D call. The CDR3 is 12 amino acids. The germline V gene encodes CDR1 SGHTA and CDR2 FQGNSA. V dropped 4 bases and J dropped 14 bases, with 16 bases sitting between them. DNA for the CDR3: TGTGCCAGCAGCTCCGGCCGGAACCCGCTGTATTTT. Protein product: CASSSGRNPLYF.

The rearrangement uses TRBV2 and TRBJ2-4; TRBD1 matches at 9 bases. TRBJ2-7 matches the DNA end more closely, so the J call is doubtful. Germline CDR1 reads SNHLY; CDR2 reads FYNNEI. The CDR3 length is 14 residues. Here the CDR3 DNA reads TGTGCCAGCGCCCGGGGACAGGGTTTATTCGAGCAGTACTTC. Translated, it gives CASARGQGLFEQYF.

Here the CDR3 reads CASSLGEAKNIQYF. The CDR3 region has the DNA TGTGCCAGCAGCTTAGGGGAAGCCAAAAACATTCAGTACTTC. The chain uses TRBV7-2 and TRBJ2-4; D call uncertain. Germline CDR1 reads SGHTA; CDR2 reads FQGNSA. V was clipped by 1 base and J by 0 bases, with 4 bases between them. The CDR3 has 14 amino acids.

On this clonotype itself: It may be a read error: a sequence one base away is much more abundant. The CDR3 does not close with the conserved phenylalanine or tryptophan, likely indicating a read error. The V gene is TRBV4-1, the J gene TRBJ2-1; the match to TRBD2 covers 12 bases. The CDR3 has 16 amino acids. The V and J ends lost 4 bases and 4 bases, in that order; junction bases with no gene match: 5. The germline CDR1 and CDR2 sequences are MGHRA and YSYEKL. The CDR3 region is CASSLTSGGPYNEQFC. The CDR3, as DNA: TGCGCCAGCAGCCTCACTAGCGGGGGGCCGTACAATGAGCAGTTCTGC.

In nucleotides, the CDR3 is TGCAGTGCTAGGCCGACTAGCGGGAGTAGGCATACGCAGTATTTT. It translates to CSARPTSGSRHTQYF. The chain combines TRBV20-1 with TRBJ2-3; 12 bases line up with TRBD2. Germline loops: CDR1 DFQATT, CDR2 SNEGSKA (reference sequence). The V and J ends lost 3 bases and 7 bases, in that order; junction bases with no gene match: 8. This CDR3 has 15 residues.

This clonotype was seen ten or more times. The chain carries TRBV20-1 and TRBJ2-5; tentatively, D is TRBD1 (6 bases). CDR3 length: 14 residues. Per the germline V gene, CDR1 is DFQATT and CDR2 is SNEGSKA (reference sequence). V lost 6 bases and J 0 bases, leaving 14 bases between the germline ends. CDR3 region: CSAPPDSHQETQYF. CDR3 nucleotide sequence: TGCAGTGCGCCCCCGGACAGCCACCAAGAGACCCAGTACTTC.

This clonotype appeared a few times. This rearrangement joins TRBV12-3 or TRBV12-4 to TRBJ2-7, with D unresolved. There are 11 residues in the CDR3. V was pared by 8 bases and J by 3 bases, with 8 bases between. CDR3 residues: CASRKGYEQYF. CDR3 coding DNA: TGTGCCAGCCGGAAGGGCTACGAGCAGTACTTC.

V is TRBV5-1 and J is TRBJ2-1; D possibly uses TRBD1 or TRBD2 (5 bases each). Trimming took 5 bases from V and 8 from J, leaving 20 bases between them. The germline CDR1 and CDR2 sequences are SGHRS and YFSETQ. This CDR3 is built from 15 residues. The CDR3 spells CASRLRDRLGDEQFF. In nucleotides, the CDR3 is TGCGCCAGCAGGCTCCGGGACCGCCTAGGGGATGAGCAGTTCTTC.

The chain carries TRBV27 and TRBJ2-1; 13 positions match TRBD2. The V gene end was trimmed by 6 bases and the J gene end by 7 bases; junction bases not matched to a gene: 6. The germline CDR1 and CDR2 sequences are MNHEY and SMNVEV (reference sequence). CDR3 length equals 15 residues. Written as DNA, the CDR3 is TGTGCCAGCAGCGATGGGACTAGCGGGACTAATGAGCAGTTCTTC. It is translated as CASSDGTSGTNEQFF.

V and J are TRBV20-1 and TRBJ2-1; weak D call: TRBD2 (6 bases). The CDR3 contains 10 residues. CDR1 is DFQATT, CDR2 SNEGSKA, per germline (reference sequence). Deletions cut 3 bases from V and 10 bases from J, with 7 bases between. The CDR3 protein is CSASREEQFF. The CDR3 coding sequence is TGCAGTGCTAGTCGGGAGGAGCAGTTCTTC.

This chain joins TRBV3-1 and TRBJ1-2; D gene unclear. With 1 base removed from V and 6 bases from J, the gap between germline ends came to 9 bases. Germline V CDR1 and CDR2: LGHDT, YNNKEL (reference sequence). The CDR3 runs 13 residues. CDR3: CASSQVKGNGYTF. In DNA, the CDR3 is TGTGCCAGCAGCCAAGTTAAAGGGAATGGCTACACCTTC.

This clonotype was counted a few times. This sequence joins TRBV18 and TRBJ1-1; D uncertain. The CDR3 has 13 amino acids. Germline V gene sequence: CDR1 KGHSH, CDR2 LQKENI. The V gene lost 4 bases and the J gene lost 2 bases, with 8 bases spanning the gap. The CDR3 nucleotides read TGTGCCAGCTCACAATACGGAAACACTGAAGCTTTCTTT. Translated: CASSQYGNTEAFF. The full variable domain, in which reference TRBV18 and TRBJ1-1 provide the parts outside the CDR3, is NAGVMQNPRHLVRRRGQEARLRCSPMKGHSHVYWYRQLPEEGLKFMVYLQKENIIDESGMPKERFSAEFPKEGPSILRIQQVVRGDSAAYFCASSQYGNTEAFFGQGTRLTVV.

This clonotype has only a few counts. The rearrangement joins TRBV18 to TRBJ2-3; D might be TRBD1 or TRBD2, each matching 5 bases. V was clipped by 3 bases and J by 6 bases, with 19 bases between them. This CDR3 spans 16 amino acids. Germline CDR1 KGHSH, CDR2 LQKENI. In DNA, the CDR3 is TGTGCCAGCTCACCGATAATTGGGGGTTCCTCCGATACGCAGTATTTT. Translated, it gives CASSPIIGGSSDTQYF.

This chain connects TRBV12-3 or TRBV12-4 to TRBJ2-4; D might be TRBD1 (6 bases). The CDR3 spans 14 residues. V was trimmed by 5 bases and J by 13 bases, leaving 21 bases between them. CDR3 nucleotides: TGTGCCAGCAGTCTAGACAGGAGGTCATGGGAGCAGTACTTC. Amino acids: CASSLDRRSWEQYF.

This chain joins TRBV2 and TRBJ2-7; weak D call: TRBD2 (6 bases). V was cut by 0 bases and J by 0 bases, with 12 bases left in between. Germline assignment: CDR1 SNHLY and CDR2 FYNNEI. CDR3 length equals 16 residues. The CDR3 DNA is TGTGCCAGCAGTGAAGCGGGGGACTTAAGCTCCTACGAGCAGTACTTC. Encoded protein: CASSEAGDLSSYEQYF.

The CDR3 DNA sequence: TGCAGTGCTAATGACAGGAGCTCCTATAATTCACCCCTCCACTTT. It encodes CSANDRSSYNSPLHF. The rearrangement joins TRBV20-1 to TRBJ1-6, with D maybe TRBD1 (6 bases). V dropped 4 bases and J dropped 0 bases, with 10 bases sitting between them. Germline CDR1 and CDR2: DFQATT and SNEGSKA (reference sequence). The length of the CDR3 is 15 residues.

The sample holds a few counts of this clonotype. Written as DNA, the CDR3 is TGTGCCAGCAGTTTATATGGACCTAAGGCGGACGGCGCTGAAGCTTTCTTT. It yields the protein CASSLYGPKADGAEAFF. The rearrangement uses TRBV27 and TRBJ1-1; no clear D gene. The CDR3 loop spans 17 amino acids. The V end was cut by 1 base, the J end by 6 bases, with 21 bases between. The germline V gene has CDR1 MNHEY and CDR2 SMNVEV (reference sequence).

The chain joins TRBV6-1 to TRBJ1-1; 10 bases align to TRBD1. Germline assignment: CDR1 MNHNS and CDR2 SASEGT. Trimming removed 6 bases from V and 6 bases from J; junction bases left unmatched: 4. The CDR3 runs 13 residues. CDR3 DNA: TGTGCCAGCAGCCGGGACAGGGGATCTGAAGCTTTCTTT. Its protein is CASSRDRGSEAFF.

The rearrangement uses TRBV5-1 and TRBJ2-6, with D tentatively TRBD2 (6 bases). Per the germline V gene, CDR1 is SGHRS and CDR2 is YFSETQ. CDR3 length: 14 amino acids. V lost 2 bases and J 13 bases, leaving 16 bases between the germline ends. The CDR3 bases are TGCGCCAGCAGCTTCGGAGGGTTGAGTGGTGTCCTGACTTTC. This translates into CASSFGGLSGVLTF.

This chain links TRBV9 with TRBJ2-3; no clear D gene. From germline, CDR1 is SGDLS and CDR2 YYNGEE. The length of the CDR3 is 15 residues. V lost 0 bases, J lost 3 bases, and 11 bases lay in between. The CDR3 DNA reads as TGTGCCAGCAGCGTAGCGGGTGAAGTAACAGATACGCAGTATTTT. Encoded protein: CASSVAGEVTDTQYF.

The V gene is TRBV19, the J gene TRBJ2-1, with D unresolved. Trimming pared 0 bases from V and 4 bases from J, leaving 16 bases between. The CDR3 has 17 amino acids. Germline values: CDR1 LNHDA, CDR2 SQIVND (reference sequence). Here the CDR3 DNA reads TGTGCCAGTAGTATAGATTTGTACTCTAGAAGATACAATGAGCAGTTCTTC. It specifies CASSIDLYSRRYNEQFF.

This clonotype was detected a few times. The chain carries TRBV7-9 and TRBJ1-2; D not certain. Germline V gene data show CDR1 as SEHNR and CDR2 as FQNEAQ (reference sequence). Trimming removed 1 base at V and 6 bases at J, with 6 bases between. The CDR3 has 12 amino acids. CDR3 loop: CASSLDSNGYTF. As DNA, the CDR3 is TGTGCCAGCAGCTTAGACAGCAATGGCTACACCTTC.

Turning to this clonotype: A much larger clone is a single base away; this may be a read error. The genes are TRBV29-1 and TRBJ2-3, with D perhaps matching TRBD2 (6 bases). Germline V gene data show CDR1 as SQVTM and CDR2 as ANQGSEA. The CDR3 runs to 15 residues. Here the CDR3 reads CGAERGRGDTDTQYF. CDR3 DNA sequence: TGCGGCGCCGAGCGTGGGCGGGGAGACACAGATACGCAGTATTTT.

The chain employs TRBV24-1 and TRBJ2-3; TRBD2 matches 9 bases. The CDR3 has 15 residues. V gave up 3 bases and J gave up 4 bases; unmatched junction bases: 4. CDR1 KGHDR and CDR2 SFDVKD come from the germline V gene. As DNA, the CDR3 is TGTGCCACCAGTGATCGACTAGCGGTGGCAGATACGCAGTATTTT. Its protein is CATSDRLAVADTQYF.

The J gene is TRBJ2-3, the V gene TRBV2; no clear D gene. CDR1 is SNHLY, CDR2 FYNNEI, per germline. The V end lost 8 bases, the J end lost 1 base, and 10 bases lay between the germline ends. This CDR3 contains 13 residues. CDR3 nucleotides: TGTGCCAGCCCTGGGAAGGGCACAGATACGCAGTATTTT. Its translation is CASPGKGTDTQYF.

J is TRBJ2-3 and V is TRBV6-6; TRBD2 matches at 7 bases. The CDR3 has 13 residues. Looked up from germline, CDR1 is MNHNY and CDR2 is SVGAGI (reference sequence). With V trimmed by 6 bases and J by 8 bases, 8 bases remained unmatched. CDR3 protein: CASSASSGGTQYF. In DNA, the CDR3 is TGTGCCAGCAGCGCCTCGTCGGGGGGTACGCAGTATTTT.